Presented here are 30 T cell receptor beta chains from one specimen sequenced in a study of PD-L1 blockade in urothelial cancer (dated by TCRdb to about 2017). Library preparation used the immunoSEQ multiplex PCR assay. TCRdb carries this immuneACCESS record with in-frame sequences only. Its versions omit some clonotypes, under half of them owing to an unresolved V gene in the studies checked, with the rest unexplained. The sample includes 29,000 or so clones, with 79% observed a single time. 3% to 3.5% of the sample is held by the ten biggest clonotypes. The time point label, read with the paper, signifies: peripheral blood 6 weeks after treatment start. The specimen comprised PBMCs, sampled around atezolizumab (anti-PD-L1) treatment. These receptors all come from a man in his 70s with urothelial cancer.

On this clone itself: Germline is not matched at one junction end, which may reflect a read error. CDR3 protein: CASSQGRDNSGYTF. The DNA for the CDR3 is TGTGCCAGCAGCCAAGGTCGGGACAACTCTGGCTACACCTTC. The V gene is TRBV4-2, the J gene TRBJ1-2, with D perhaps matching TRBD1 (6 bases). This CDR3 comprises 14 residues. Germline CDR1 is LGHNA and CDR2 is YNFKEQ.

This clone was counted once. This chain joins TRBV4-3 and TRBJ1-6, with D perhaps matching TRBD1 (5 bases). Per germline, CDR1 LGHNA and CDR2 YSLEER. V dropped 4 bases and J dropped 8 bases, with 18 bases sitting between them. CDR3 size: 16 residues. CDR3 nucleotides: TGCGCCAGCAGCCGAGACAGCCAGGGAAGGGATTCACCCCTCCACTTT. It encodes CASSRDSQGRDSPLHF.

The chain combines TRBV19 with TRBJ1-1, with TRBD1 as a possible D gene (5 bases). The length of the CDR3 is 13 residues. CDR1 LNHDA and CDR2 SQIVND come from the germline V gene (reference sequence). Deletions cut 4 bases from V and 4 bases from J, with 10 bases between. The CDR3 DNA sequence: TGTGCCAGTAGTAACCAGGGCATCACTGAAGCTTTCTTT. It translates to CASSNQGITEAFF.

The table lists this clone with a few counts. The rearrangement links TRBV11-3 to TRBJ2-1; TRBD1 is a possible D gene (6 bases). CDR1 is SGHNT and CDR2 is YENEEA in the germline V gene. Trimming left V 5 bases short and J 3 bases short, with 14 bases between. The CDR3 has 15 residues. DNA of the CDR3: TGTGCCAGCAGCCCCCCCCGGACAGTCTACAATGAGCAGTTCTTC. This sequence encodes CASSPPRTVYNEQFF. The full variable domain, with the rest looked up from reference TRBV11-3 and TRBJ2-1, is EAGVVQSPRYKIIEKKQPVAFWCNPISGHNTLYWYLQNLGQGPELLIRYENEEAVDDSQLPKDRFSAERLKGVDSTLKIQPAELGDSAVYLCASSPPRTVYNEQFFGPGTRLTVL.

CDR3 DNA: TGTGCCAGCAGCTTGACTAGCCCTGAGCAGTTCTTC. Its translation: CASSLTSPEQFF. V is TRBV7-9 and J is TRBJ2-1, with 7 nucleotides matching TRBD2. The V and J ends lost 3 bases and 9 bases, in that order; junction bases with no gene match: 2. The CDR3 extends over 12 amino acids. Germline loops: CDR1 SEHNR, CDR2 FQNEAQ (reference sequence).

The V call is TRBV30, the J call TRBJ2-4; D is unresolved. Germline lookup yields CDR1 GTSNPN and CDR2 SVGIG (reference sequence). Trimming left V 2 bases short and J 7 bases short, with 6 bases between. This CDR3 comprises 11 residues. In DNA, the CDR3 is TGTGCCTGGAGTTACCAGAACATTCAGTACTTC. It codes for CAWSYQNIQYF.

The chain combines TRBV5-1 with TRBJ2-1; TRBD2 agrees at 12 bases. Unmatched junction bases numbered 10, after V lost 4 bases and J lost 5 bases. The CDR3 spans 17 residues. Germline CDR1 SGHRS, CDR2 YFSETQ. The CDR3 here is CASSPRLAGVGDNEQFF. For the CDR3, the DNA is TGCGCCAGCAGCCCTCGACTAGCGGGAGTTGGGGACAATGAGCAGTTCTTC. Full variable domain (remainder filled in from reference TRBV5-1 and TRBJ2-1): KAGVTQTPRYLIKTRGQQVTLSCSPISGHRSVSWYQQTPGQGLQFLFEYFSETQRNKGNFPGRFSGRQFSNSRSEMNVSTLELGDSALYLCASSPRLAGVGDNEQFFGPGTRLTVL.

CDR3 sequence (DNA): TGCGCCAGCAGCTCACGGACAGGGGATTTGCAGTACTTC. Translating gives CASSSRTGDLQYF. This chain connects TRBV4-1 to TRBJ2-7, with TRBD1 matching over 9 bases. The CDR3 consists of 13 residues. Germline CDR1 and CDR2: MGHRA and YSYEKL. V lost 5 bases, J lost 9 bases, and 8 bases stayed unmatched.

V gene TRBV13 combines with J gene TRBJ2-3; 11 nucleotides match TRBD2. Germline trimming cut 5 bases from V and 5 bases from J; bases unmatched to any gene: 12. The CDR3 runs to 17 residues. Germline V gene sequence: CDR1 PRHDT, CDR2 FYEKMQ (reference sequence). CDR3 DNA: TGTGCCAGCAGCACACCGACGGGTAGCGGGGGGGGAGATACGCAGTATTTT. Its protein is CASSTPTGSGGGDTQYF.

The chain recombines TRBV11-1 with TRBJ2-7; 10 nucleotides match TRBD1. The V gene end was trimmed by 6 bases and the J gene end by 0 bases; junction bases not matched to a gene: 11. The length of the CDR3 is 17 residues. The germline V gene encodes CDR1 SGHAT and CDR2 FQDESV (reference sequence). The CDR3 nucleotides read TGTGCCAGCAGTGTCCGGGGGACAGGGGCCCCCTCCTACGAGCAGTACTTC. Its translation is CASSVRGTGAPSYEQYF.

The chain employs TRBV27 and TRBJ2-7; TRBD1 agrees at 8 bases. Trimming took 3 bases from V and 5 from J; bases not matched to a gene: 6. Germline CDR1 reads MNHEY; CDR2 reads SMNVEV (reference sequence). The CDR3 has 14 residues. The CDR3, as DNA: TGTGCCAGCAGTTTGTACAGGGGGTATAACGAGCAGTACTTC. This sequence encodes CASSLYRGYNEQYF.

CDR3 loop: CASSQELQGYSGNTIYF. Written as DNA, the CDR3 is TGTGCCAGCAGCCAAGAGCTACAGGGTTACTCTGGAAACACCATATATTTT. The genes are TRBV4-2 and TRBJ1-3; D is possibly TRBD1 (6 bases). Germline loops: CDR1 LGHNA, CDR2 YNFKEQ. V was pared by 0 bases and J by 0 bases, with 12 bases between. The CDR3 covers 17 residues.

V gene TRBV10-3 combines with J gene TRBJ2-5, with 7 bases aligning to TRBD2. The CDR3 loop spans 14 amino acids. The germline V gene has CDR1 ENHRY and CDR2 SYGVKD. The V and J ends lost 9 bases and 1 base, in that order; junction bases with no gene match: 8. The CDR3 nucleotides read TGTGCCATGGCGGGCGGGGGTGGCCAAGAGACCCAGTACTTC. Its protein is CAMAGGGGQETQYF.

The gene calls are TRBV7-3 and TRBJ2-5; 9 bases are a match to TRBD1. V was pared by 5 bases and J by 5 bases, with 12 bases of the junction left unmatched. CDR1 is SGHTA, CDR2 FQGTGA, per germline. CDR3 length: 16 residues. CDR3 bases: TGTGCCAGCAGCCCGGCCGGGGGACAGGGCGGGGAGACCCAGTACTTC. It specifies CASSPAGGQGGETQYF. The full variable domain, rest sourced from reference TRBV7-3 and TRBJ2-5, is GAGVSQTPSNKVTEKGKYVELRCDPISGHTALYWYRQSLGQGPEFLIYFQGTGAADDSGLPNDRFFAVRPEGSVSTLKIQRTERGDSAVYLCASSPAGGQGGETQYFGPGTRLLVL.

V is TRBV6-5 and J is TRBJ1-3; 8 bases agree with TRBD1. The trim removed 6 bases at V and 0 bases at J, leaving 4 bases unmatched. The germline CDR1 and CDR2 sequences are MNHEY and SVGAGI. The CDR3 is 15 residues long. The CDR3 spells CASSRTGSSGNTIYF. The CDR3 DNA is TGTGCCAGCAGCCGGACAGGGTCCTCTGGAAACACCATATATTTT.

The chain combines TRBV19 with TRBJ1-2; 8 bases match TRBD1. Germline loops: CDR1 LNHDA, CDR2 SQIVND (reference sequence). CDR3 size: 16 residues. V shed 6 bases and J 1 base; nucleotides not matched to a gene: 10. CDR3 amino acids: CASRRTDRAFNYGYTF. CDR3 in DNA: TGTGCCAGTAGAAGAACGGACAGGGCCTTTAACTATGGCTACACCTTC. The whole variable domain, remainder taken from reference TRBV19 and TRBJ1-2, is DGGITQSPKYLFRKEGQNVTLSCEQNLNHDAMYWYRQDPGQGLRLIYYSQIVNDFQKGDIAEGYSVSREKKESFPLTVTSAQKNPTAFYLCASRRTDRAFNYGYTFGSGTRLTVV.

The J gene is TRBJ1-6, the V gene TRBV7-9; TRBD1 might be the D (6 bases). The V gene's germline CDR1 is SEHNR and CDR2 FQNEAQ (reference sequence). Trimming cost V 5 bases and J 8 bases, with 19 bases left between them. This CDR3 spans 16 amino acids. The CDR3 region has the DNA TGTGCCAGCAGCCGGATGGGGGCGGTATATGATTCACCCCTCCACTTT. Translation: CASSRMGAVYDSPLHF. The whole variable domain, filled in from reference TRBV7-9 and TRBJ1-6, reads DTGVSQNPRHKITKRGQNVTFRCDPISEHNRLYWYRQTLGQGPEFLTYFQNEAQLEKSRLLSDRFSAERPKGSFSTLEIQRTEQGDSAMYLCASSRMGAVYDSPLHFGNGTRLTVT.

The V and J genes are TRBV4-1 and TRBJ2-3; TRBD1 aligns across 9 bases. Germline assignment: CDR1 MGHRA and CDR2 YSYEKL. The CDR3 runs to 14 residues. Unmatched junction bases numbered 3, after V lost 5 bases and J lost 3 bases. CDR3 DNA: TGCGCCAGCAGCTCACAGGGGGCTACAGATACGCAGTATTTT. Protein: CASSSQGATDTQYF.

A few counts support this clone. The chain recombines TRBV4-1 with TRBJ1-6; D unresolved. With 0 bases removed from V and 10 bases from J, the gap between germline ends came to 13 bases. Germline assignment: CDR1 MGHRA and CDR2 YSYEKL. The CDR3 length is 15 residues. The CDR3 DNA sequence: TGCGCCAGCAGCCAAGAAAGGAGGCCGGGGTCACCCCTCCACTTT. Protein product: CASSQERRPGSPLHF.

V usage is TRBV5-5 and J usage is TRBJ2-4; D is ambiguous. The CDR3 sequence is 19 residues long. Germline CDR1 and CDR2: SGHKS and YYEKEE (reference sequence). Trimming cost V 1 base and J 1 base, with 21 bases left between them. The CDR3 coding sequence is TGTGCCAGCAGCTTGTCTCGACTGGTTATAGATCGGGCCAAAAACATTCAGTACTTC. Translating it yields CASSLSRLVIDRAKNIQYF.

The V gene is TRBV7-2, the J gene TRBJ2-3, with D perhaps matching TRBD2 (5 bases). Trimming shortened V by 4 bases and J by 3 bases, and 17 bases separated the two germline ends. This CDR3 is 16 amino acids long. Germline V gives CDR1 SGHTA, CDR2 FQGNSA. CDR3 DNA sequence: TGTGCCAGCAGCTCCCCACTAGTTTACGCTACAGATACGCAGTATTTT. It is translated as CASSSPLVYATDTQYF.

V gene TRBV6-1 combines with J gene TRBJ1-1; no firm D call. Germline CDR1 MNHNS, CDR2 SASEGT. The CDR3 is made up of 13 amino acids. V was shortened by 6 bases and J by 0 bases, with 8 bases between the two germline ends. The DNA for the CDR3 is TGTGCCAGCAGACTCTCTGTGAACACTGAAGCTTTCTTT. It is translated as CASRLSVNTEAFF.

The chain joins TRBV5-1 to TRBJ2-3; a weak D match, TRBD2 (6 bases). The CDR3 runs to 14 residues. The germline CDR1 and CDR2 sequences are SGHRS and YFSETQ. Trimming left V 0 bases short and J 3 bases short, with 8 bases between. CDR3: CASSLGLATDTQYF. The CDR3 DNA follows: TGCGCCAGCAGCTTGGGTCTAGCGACAGATACGCAGTATTTT.

V gene TRBV11-2 combines with J gene TRBJ2-7; 8 bases map to TRBD2. J gave up 1 base and V 5 bases, and 10 bases lay outside the gene matches. The CDR3 is 16 amino acids. Germline V gene data show CDR1 as SGHAT and CDR2 as FQNNGV. In DNA form, the CDR3 reads TGTGCCAGCAGCCCCGGAGCGGGAGCCCCTTCCTACGAGCAGTACTTC. This codes for CASSPGAGAPSYEQYF.

The J gene is TRBJ1-3, the V gene TRBV21-1; the D call TRBD1 from the table was never checked on the DNA. TRBV21-1 is an annotated pseudogene. The CDR3 sequence is 17 residues long. The chain's CDR3 is CASSKGIDRPRENTIYF. The CDR3 DNA follows: TGTGCCAGCAGCAAAGGGATTGACAGGCCACGAGAAAACACCATATATTTT.

This rearrangement joins TRBV7-8 to TRBJ2-7; D is uncertain. The V and J ends lost 2 bases and 1 base respectively, with 12 bases between them. This CDR3 contains 15 residues. Germline-derived CDR1 and CDR2 are SGHVS and FQNEAQ. The CDR3 DNA follows: TGTGCCAGCAGCTTATCTTGGCTTTCATCCTACGAGCAGTACTTC. Its protein product is CASSLSWLSSYEQYF. The full variable domain, with the rest looked up from reference TRBV7-8 and TRBJ2-7, is GAGVSQSPRYKVAKRGQDVALRCDPISGHVSLFWYQQALGQGPEFLTYFQNEAQLDKSGLPSDRFFAERPEGSVSTLKIQRTQQEDSAVYLCASSLSWLSSYEQYFGPGTRLTVT.

V usage is TRBV7-2 and J usage is TRBJ2-5; a possible D gene is TRBD1 (5 bases). The CDR3 is made up of 15 amino acids. In germline, CDR1 is SGHTA, CDR2 FQGNSA. The V gene lost 5 bases and the J gene lost 5 bases, with 18 bases spanning the gap. CDR3 nucleotide sequence: TGTGCCAGCAGCCCCGCAAGGGGCGCCGGGGAGACCCAGTACTTC. The encoded protein is CASSPARGAGETQYF.

There are a few counts of this clone. This sequence joins TRBV28 and TRBJ2-1; 8 nucleotides align to TRBD2. The CDR3 covers 14 residues. The V gene end was trimmed by 4 bases and the J gene end by 6 bases; junction bases not matched to a gene: 5. Germline V gene data show CDR1 as MDHEN and CDR2 as SYDVKM. The CDR3 protein is CASSSGLGINEQFF. The CDR3 bases are TGTGCCAGCAGTTCGGGACTAGGGATCAATGAGCAGTTCTTC. Using reference TRBV28 and TRBJ2-1 for the parts outside the CDR3, the full variable domain is DVKVTQSSRYLVKRTGEKVFLECVQDMDHENMFWYRQDPGLGLRLIYFSYDVKMKEKGDIPEGYSVSREKKERFSLILESASTNQTSMYLCASSSGLGINEQFFGPGTRLTVL.

A note on this clone: One end of the junction fails to match germline, which may point to a read error. The genes are TRBV7-9 and TRBJ2-3; D is undetermined. Germline CDR1 reads SEHNR; CDR2 reads FQNEAQ (reference sequence). CDR3 length equals 12 residues. CDR3 nucleotide sequence: TGTGCGAGCAGCTTATCTACAGATACGCAGTATTTT. Translation gives CASSLSTDTQYF.

The chain links TRBV7-6 to TRBJ2-1; 7 bases match TRBD2. CDR1 and CDR2 from the germline V gene are SGHVS and FNYEAQ. With V trimmed by 3 bases and J by 3 bases, 8 bases remained unmatched. The CDR3 sequence is 16 residues long. CDR3 in DNA: TGTGCCAGCAGCTTGTCGCTAGCGGTCTTCTACAATGAGCAGTTCTTC. Amino acids: CASSLSLAVFYNEQFF.